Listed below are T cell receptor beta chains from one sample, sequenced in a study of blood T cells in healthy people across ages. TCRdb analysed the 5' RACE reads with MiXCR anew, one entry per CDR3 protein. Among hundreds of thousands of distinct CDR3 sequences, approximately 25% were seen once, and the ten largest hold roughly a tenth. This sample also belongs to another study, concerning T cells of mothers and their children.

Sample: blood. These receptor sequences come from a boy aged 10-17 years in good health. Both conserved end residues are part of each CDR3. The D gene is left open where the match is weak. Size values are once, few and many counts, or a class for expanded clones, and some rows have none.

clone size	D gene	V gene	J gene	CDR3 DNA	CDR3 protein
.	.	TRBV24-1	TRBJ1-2	TGTGCCACCAGTGACGGTGACAGTTATAACTATGGCTACACCTTC	CATSDGDSYNYGYTF
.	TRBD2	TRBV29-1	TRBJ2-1	TGCAGCGTTGAAGATGAGAGGACTAGCGGGAGTGGTGAGCAGTTCTTC	CSVEDERTSGSGEQFF
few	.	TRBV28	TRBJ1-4	TGTGCCAGCACCGGGGCGGGGGGAACTAATGAAAAACTGTTTTTT	CASTGAGGTNEKLFF
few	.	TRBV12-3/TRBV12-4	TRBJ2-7	TGTGCCAGCAGTCTCGAGATGGCCCTAGCAGGCTCCTACGAGCAGTACTTC	CASSLEMALAGSYEQYF
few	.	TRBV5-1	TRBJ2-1	TGCGCCAGCAGCGCGTGGAATGGGCGCGATGAGCAGTTCTTC	CASSAWNGRDEQFF
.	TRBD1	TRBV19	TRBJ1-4	TGTGCCAGTAGTATTTCAGGGGGCCGCGAAGAACTGTTTTTT	CASSISGGREELFF
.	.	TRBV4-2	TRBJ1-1	TGTGCCAGCAGCCAACCGGGACACTTGAACACTGAAGCTTTCTTT	CASSQPGHLNTEAFF
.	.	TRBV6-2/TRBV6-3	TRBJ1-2	TGTGCCAGCAGTCCGCGGACATATGGCTACACCTTC	CASSPRTYGYTF
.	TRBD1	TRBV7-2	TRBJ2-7	TGTGCCAGCAGCCCAGGGACAGGGGAGTGGAGCGAACAGTACTTC	CASSPGTGEWSEQYF
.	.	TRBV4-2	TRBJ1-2	TGTGCCAGCAGCCAAGACGGTTTCGGACAGTCCTATGGCTACGCCTTC	CASSQDGFGQSYGYAF
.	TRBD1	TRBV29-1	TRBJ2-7	TGCAGCGTTGATGACAGGGGGGTCGAGCAGTACTTC	CSVDDRGVEQYF
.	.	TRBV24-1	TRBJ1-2	TGTGCCACCAGTGATTATTTGGGGTTGCAGGGCTACACCTTC	CATSDYLGLQGYTF
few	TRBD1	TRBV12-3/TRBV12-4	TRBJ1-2	TGTGCCAGCAGTTTAAAGTATAGAGGGGGCGCGGGCTATGGCTACACCTTC	CASSLKYRGGAGYGYTF
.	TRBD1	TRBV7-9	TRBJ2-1	TGTGCCAGCAGCCCGGGGAACCAGGGGGCGAAAAATGAGCAGTTCTTC	CASSPGNQGAKNEQFF
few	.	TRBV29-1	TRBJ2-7	TGCAGCGTTGAAGATTCGCGACACGGCCAGAACCCCTACGAGCAGTACTTC	CSVEDSRHGQNPYEQYF
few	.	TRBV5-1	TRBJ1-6	TGCGCCAGCACGGCAGGAGGATCACCCCTCCACTTT	CASTAGGSPLHF
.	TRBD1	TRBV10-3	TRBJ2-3	TGTGCCTTCAAAGAGACAGGGGCTACAGATACGCAGTATTTT	CAFKETGATDTQYF
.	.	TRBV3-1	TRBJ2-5	TGTGCCAGCAGCCGTCTCCCGGGAGTAAGCCAAGAGACCCAGTACTTC	CASSRLPGVSQETQYF
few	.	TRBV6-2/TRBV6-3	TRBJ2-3	TGTGCCAGCAGTTACTCGATAAGTGGGGAATGGAGAGATACGCAGTATTTT	CASSYSISGEWRDTQYF
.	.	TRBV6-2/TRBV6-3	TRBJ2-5	TGTGCCAGCAGTTCGGGGCCGACCCAGTACTTC	CASSSGPTQYF
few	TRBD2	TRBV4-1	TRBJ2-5	TGCGCCAGCAGCCAAGATATGACTAGCGGGAGGGCCCGTGAGGAGACCCAGTACTTC	CASSQDMTSGRAREETQYF
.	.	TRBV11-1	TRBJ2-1	TGTGCCAGCAGCCCGAGAGTCTATGGGGAGCAGTTCTTC	CASSPRVYGEQFF
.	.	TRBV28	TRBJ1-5	TGTGCCAGCAGATCCCGCGAAGTAGGATATAGCAATCAGCCCCAGCATTTT	CASRSREVGYSNQPQHF
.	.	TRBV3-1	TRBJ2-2	TGTGCCAGCAGCCAAGGGGGCAGGGGAAGCACCGGGGAGCTGTTTTTT	CASSQGGRGSTGELFF
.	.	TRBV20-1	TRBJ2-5	TGCAGTGCTAGACCGGGGCTCTTAGTGGGGGAAGGTGCCCAGTACTTC	CSARPGLLVGEGAQYF
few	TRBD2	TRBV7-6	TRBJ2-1	TGTGCCAGCAGCTTAGTTCCGTTGGCGACTAGCGGAAACAATGAGCAGTTCTTC	CASSLVPLATSGNNEQFF
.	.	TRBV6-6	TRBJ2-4	TGTGCCAGCAGGCGGGACGGAGCCAAAAACATTCAGTACTTC	CASRRDGAKNIQYF
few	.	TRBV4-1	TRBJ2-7	TGCGCCAGCAGCCAAGATCGGTACTACGAGCAGTACTTC	CASSQDRYYEQYF
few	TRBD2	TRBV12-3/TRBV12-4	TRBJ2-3	TGTGCCAGCAGTTCAGCGGGAGACCCCACAGATACGCAGTATTTT	CASSSAGDPTDTQYF
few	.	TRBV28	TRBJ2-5	TGTGCCAGCCGCCTCCAGGTCCAAGAGACCCAGTACTTC	CASRLQVQETQYF
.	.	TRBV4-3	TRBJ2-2	TGCGCCAGCAGCCAAGAGGAGTACAACACCGGGGAGCTGTTTTTT	CASSQEEYNTGELFF
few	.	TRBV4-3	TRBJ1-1	TGCGCCAGCAGCCACCCGAGAGGGGGGATGAACACTGAAGCTTTCTTT	CASSHPRGGMNTEAFF